What follows are 24 T cell receptor beta chains derived from one specimen sequenced in a study of shared clonotypes between healthy human individuals. CD45RO negativity and positive selection for CCR7 defined naive CD8 cells, a population that excluded terminally differentiated effector memory CD45RA+ cells. Profiling relied on immunoSEQ multiplex PCR, and the TCRdb table lists in-frame clones only, not all of them. The data hold approximately 2,200,000 clones, with 85% to 95% observed a single time. The sample was naive CD8+ T cells from PBMCs. All receptors derive from a man between 18 and 35 years old in good health. Some clones in this sample may be carry-over from other donors' samples.

This chain joins TRBV4-2 and TRBJ2-3; 12 bases align to TRBD2. This CDR3 contains 15 residues. Germline loops: CDR1 LGHNA, CDR2 YNFKEQ. V lost 4 bases to trimming and J lost 5 bases; unmatched junction nucleotides: 4. The CDR3: CASSRLAGAQDTQYF. The DNA of the CDR3 is TGTGCCAGCAGCCGACTAGCGGGAGCTCAAGATACGCAGTATTTT.

The rearrangement uses TRBV28 and TRBJ1-1; D remains ambiguous. Trimming took off 5 bases at V and 5 bases at J, with 9 bases between the two ends. Germline V gene lookup returns CDR1 MDHEN and CDR2 SYDVKM. CDR3 length: 12 residues. The CDR3 spells CASSADWTEAFF. The CDR3 coding sequence is TGTGCCAGCAGTGCGGACTGGACTGAAGCTTTCTTT.

The V gene is TRBV10-3, the J gene TRBJ2-2, with 12 bases matching TRBD2. The CDR3 consists of 14 residues. J gave up 9 bases and V 7 bases, and 6 bases lay outside the gene matches. From germline, CDR1 is ENHRY and CDR2 SYGVKD. CDR3 DNA sequence: TGTGCCATCACCTCGACTAGCGGGAGCCGGGAGCTGTTTTTT. Its translation is CAITSTSGSRELFF.

The chain carries TRBV5-8 and TRBJ1-4, with TRBD1 matching 8 bases. This CDR3 has 18 amino acids. V lost 2 bases and J lost 5; bases outside the gene matches: 14. The germline V gene encodes CDR1 SGHTS and CDR2 YDEGEE. CDR3 nucleotides: TGTGCCAGCAGCTTCAAACCGGGACAGGCAGTTCTGAATGAAAAACTGTTTTTT. This translates into CASSFKPGQAVLNEKLFF.

This chain uses TRBV7-2 with TRBJ2-1, with no clear D. The CDR3 is 15 residues long. V lost 3 bases to trimming and J lost 2 bases, with 11 bases between them. From germline, CDR1 is SGHTA and CDR2 FQGNSA. The CDR3 nucleotides read TGTGCCAGCAGCTTTGCAAGGGTCACCTACAATGAGCAGTTCTTC. It codes for CASSFARVTYNEQFF.

The chain links TRBV10-3 to TRBJ2-3, with TRBD1 identical over 12 bases. Trimming removed 0 bases from V and 4 bases from J; junction bases left unmatched: 5. Germline CDR1 is ENHRY and CDR2 is SYGVKD. The CDR3 covers 17 residues. In nucleotides, the CDR3 is TGTGCCATCAGTGAGTCACCCGGGACAGGGGGCCCAGATACGCAGTATTTT. Amino acid sequence: CAISESPGTGGPDTQYF.

V gene TRBV28 combines with J gene TRBJ2-3, with D possibly TRBD1 on 5 matching bases. The CDR3 loop spans 17 amino acids. Looked up from germline, CDR1 is MDHEN and CDR2 is SYDVKM. V lost 2 bases and J lost 2, with 17 bases in between. The CDR3 DNA reads TGTGCCAGCAGTTTAACGGGTTTCCAGGGATCCACAGATACGCAGTATTTT. Amino acids: CASSLTGFQGSTDTQYF.

This chain joins TRBV10-3 and TRBJ2-7; D uncertain. Trimming cost V 2 bases and J 2 bases, with 10 bases left between them. Germline V gives CDR1 ENHRY, CDR2 SYGVKD. The CDR3 runs 14 residues. CDR3 amino acids: CAISEIVGTYEQYF. The CDR3 region has the DNA TGTGCCATCAGTGAGATCGTGGGGACCTACGAGCAGTACTTC.

The chain is built from TRBV5-8 and TRBJ2-3; 9 bases match TRBD2. This CDR3 comprises 17 residues. Germline V CDR1 and CDR2: SGHTS, YDEGEE. CDR3 DNA sequence: TGTGCTCAAGGCCGGCTAGCGGGAAACTACCGCACAGATACGCAGTATTTT. Protein product: CAQGRLAGNYRTDTQYF.

The chain carries TRBV9 and TRBJ2-7; D perhaps matches TRBD2 (5 bases). Germline V lookup: CDR1 SGDLS, CDR2 YYNGEE. With 4 bases removed from V and 0 bases from J, the gap between germline ends came to 17 bases. The CDR3 spans 16 residues. The CDR3, as DNA: TGTGCCAGCAGCCCTGGCGGGCGGTCTCCCTCCTACGAGCAGTACTTC. It specifies CASSPGGRSPSYEQYF.

This chain links TRBV4-2 with TRBJ2-5, with D perhaps matching TRBD1 (5 bases). Germline V lookup: CDR1 LGHNA, CDR2 YNFKEQ. CDR3 size: 16 residues. V shed 0 bases and J shed 5 bases, with 16 bases lying between them. The CDR3 DNA sequence: TGTGCCAGCAGCCAAGAAAAGGGGCCGATAGGGGAGACCCAGTACTTC. It encodes CASSQEKGPIGETQYF.

A single count supports this clone. The rearrangement joins TRBV21-1 to TRBJ2-3; the table gives TRBD1 as D, unverified against the DNA. TRBV21-1 is a pseudogene. The CDR3 is 18 residues long. In DNA form, the CDR3 reads TGTGCCAGCAGCAAAGGAAGATACAGGGGAAGGCAGACAGATACGCAGTATTTT. This translates into CASSKGRYRGRQTDTQYF.

The genes are TRBV10-3 and TRBJ2-1; the match to TRBD2 covers 9 bases. The germline V gene has CDR1 ENHRY and CDR2 SYGVKD. The CDR3 covers 13 residues. V dropped 6 bases and J dropped 9; count of bases not matched to a gene: 6. The CDR3 DNA reads as TGTGCCATCAGCGGGTCTAGCGGGACTGAGCAGTTCTTC. Amino acid sequence: CAISGSSGTEQFF.

The genes are TRBV21-1 and TRBJ2-2; the D segment call TRBD2 is taken from the table without a DNA check. TRBV21-1 is designated a pseudogene. CDR3 length: 19 amino acids. The CDR3 loop is CASSTPPSQSGSWPGELFF. The CDR3 DNA is TGTGCCAGCAGCACACCCCCGAGTCAAAGCGGGAGCTGGCCCGGGGAGCTGTTTTTT.

This clone has only one observation. V is TRBV6-5 and J is TRBJ2-2; D unresolved. The CDR3 is 12 residues long. Looked up from germline, CDR1 is MNHEY and CDR2 is SVGAGI. V was cut by 6 bases and J by 6 bases, with 8 bases left in between. The CDR3 region is CASSNLPGELFF. DNA of the CDR3: TGTGCCAGCAGCAACTTACCCGGGGAGCTGTTTTTT.

The chain's CDR3 is CASSLTRGASGANVLTF. The CDR3 DNA follows: TGTGCCAGCAGCTTAACCAGGGGGGCGTCTGGGGCCAACGTCCTGACTTTC. The chain carries TRBV11-2 and TRBJ2-6, with D possibly being TRBD1 (7 bases). Trimming pared 2 bases from V and 1 base from J, leaving 12 bases between. The CDR3 has 17 amino acids. Germline CDR1 SGHAT, CDR2 FQNNGV.

The chain uses TRBV6-6 and TRBJ1-1; the D is unclear. Germline CDR1 MNHNY, CDR2 SVGAGI (reference sequence). V lost 4 bases and J lost 4, with 16 bases in between. The CDR3 extends over 15 amino acids. The CDR3 region has the DNA TGTGCCAGCAGTTCCCCAGAGGGTTGGTCCACTGAAGCTTTCTTT. Amino acid sequence: CASSSPEGWSTEAFF.

The chain recombines TRBV7-6 with TRBJ2-7; D not resolved. Germline CDR1 SGHVS, CDR2 FNYEAQ. V lost 1 base and J 6 bases, leaving 10 bases between the germline ends. CDR3 length equals 13 residues. The CDR3, as DNA: TGTGCCAGCAGCTTAGAAGTATTCAGCGAGCAGTACTTC. This codes for CASSLEVFSEQYF.

This chain joins TRBV27 and TRBJ1-3; D uncertain. CDR1 and CDR2 from the germline V gene are MNHEY and SMNVEV (reference sequence). This CDR3 has 13 residues. With 5 bases removed from V and 7 bases from J, the gap between germline ends came to 12 bases. CDR3 DNA: TGTGCCAGCAGTGGCGGGGTAGGGAACACCATATATTTT. It encodes CASSGGVGNTIYF.

This clone was seen only once. The chain employs TRBV5-6 and TRBJ1-1, with D hard to call. Germline CDR1 is SGHDT and CDR2 is YYEEEE. CDR3 size: 14 residues. Trimming pared 0 bases from V and 5 bases from J, leaving 11 bases between. The CDR3 loop reads CASSLAGVGTEAFF. The CDR3 nucleotides read TGTGCCAGCAGCTTGGCCGGGGTTGGAACTGAAGCTTTCTTT.

The chain couples TRBV27 to TRBJ2-7, with TRBD2 matching over 12 bases. Losses at the gene ends were 3 bases for V and 2 bases for J; bases not matched to a gene: 2. CDR3 length: 15 residues. Germline lookup yields CDR1 MNHEY and CDR2 SMNVEV (reference sequence). CDR3 protein: CASSFTSGGTYEQYF. CDR3 nucleotide sequence: TGTGCCAGCAGTTTCACTAGCGGGGGGACCTACGAGCAGTACTTC.

The V gene is TRBV28, the J gene TRBJ1-2, with TRBD1 identical over 9 bases. The length of the CDR3 is 18 residues. Trimming cost V 5 bases and J 6 bases; bases outside gene matches: 19. Germline-derived CDR1 and CDR2 are MDHEN and SYDVKM. Written as DNA, the CDR3 is TGTGCCAGCAGTATCTACTCCCTCCCGGGACAGGGTTTAGATGGCTACACCTTC. Amino acids: CASSIYSLPGQGLDGYTF.

V usage is TRBV2 and J usage is TRBJ2-5, with TRBD2 matching over 11 bases. Germline CDR1 SNHLY, CDR2 FYNNEI. The CDR3 has 17 amino acids. The junction had 5 bases not matched to a gene; V was cut back by 1 base and J by 1 base. The CDR3 loop reads CASSEGLAGTPQETQYF. CDR3 coding DNA: TGTGCCAGCAGTGAAGGACTAGCGGGGACGCCCCAAGAGACCCAGTACTTC.

The V call is TRBV27, the J call TRBJ2-2, with 9 bases identical to TRBD1. CDR3 length equals 16 residues. Trimming at V came to 6 bases and at J to 7 bases, leaving 12 bases not matched to a gene. Germline-derived CDR1 and CDR2 are MNHEY and SMNVEV (reference sequence). In nucleotides, the CDR3 is TGTGCCAGCAGGCCACAGGGGGCCGTAAAAGGCGGGGAGCTGTTTTTT. This translates into CASRPQGAVKGGELFF.